These 23 T cell receptor beta chains originate from one sample sequenced in a study of identical twins. TCRdb independently ran MiXCR on the 5' RACE reads; one entry per CDR3 protein. The sample records some 570,000 distinct CDR3 sequences, 20% to 25% being singletons. This same sample was also taken into another study, of yellow fever vaccine responses in identical twins.

Sequenced material: CD4+ T cells sorted from blood. These receptors all stem from a young woman in good health.

V usage is TRBV28 and J usage is TRBJ1-2; D is ambiguous. CDR1 is MDHEN, CDR2 SYDVKM, per germline. Trimming took 7 bases from V and 1 from J, leaving 16 bases between them. The CDR3 is 15 amino acids. The CDR3 loop reads CASKPNYSFNYGYTF. CDR3 in DNA: TGTGCCAGCAAACCTAATTACTCCTTTAACTATGGCTACACCTTC.

The genes are TRBV20-1 and TRBJ1-2, with no clear D. V was clipped by 0 bases and J by 7 bases, with 18 bases between them. The germline CDR1 and CDR2 sequences are DFQATT and SNEGSKA (reference sequence). CDR3 length: 15 residues. The CDR3 here is CSARDALGPSGGYTF. The CDR3 coding sequence is TGCAGTGCTAGAGATGCGCTCGGACCGAGCGGTGGCTACACCTTC.

This clonotype was seen a handful of times. The rearrangement links TRBV5-1 to TRBJ2-2, with D maybe TRBD1 (6 bases). From germline, CDR1 is SGHRS and CDR2 YFSETQ. V was trimmed by 4 bases and J by 5 bases, leaving 12 bases between them. The length of the CDR3 is 14 residues. The CDR3 here is CASSQNQGTGELFF. In DNA, the CDR3 is TGCGCCAGCAGCCAAAATCAGGGGACCGGGGAGCTGTTTTTT.

V and J are TRBV5-1 and TRBJ2-1; 9 nucleotides align to TRBD1. Looked up from germline, CDR1 is SGHRS and CDR2 is YFSETQ. Trimming took 0 bases from V and 7 from J; bases not matched to a gene: 11. This CDR3 region has 17 residues. Written as DNA, the CDR3 is TGCGCCAGCAGCTTGGGCGCCCCGGGACAGGGACCTAATGAGCAGTTCTTC. As protein: CASSLGAPGQGPNEQFF.

The chain recombines TRBV3-1 with TRBJ2-5; D gene ambiguous. V shed 7 bases and J shed 4 bases, with 7 bases lying between them. The CDR3 consists of 11 residues. Germline CDR1 LGHDT, CDR2 YNNKEL (reference sequence). The CDR3 protein is CASKGLETQYF. CDR3 coding DNA: TGTGCCAGCAAAGGGCTAGAGACCCAGTACTTC.

The CDR3 sequence: CASSFGQSSYNEQFF. CDR3 DNA sequence: TGTGCCAGCAGCTTTGGACAGAGCTCCTACAATGAGCAGTTCTTC. The V gene is TRBV7-9, the J gene TRBJ2-1; maybe TRBD1 (6 bases). Per the germline V gene, CDR1 is SEHNR and CDR2 is FQNEAQ (reference sequence). The V end lost 3 bases, the J end lost 0 bases, and 9 bases lay between the germline ends. The length of the CDR3 is 15 residues.

In this sample, this clonotype turned up a few times. CDR3 DNA sequence: TGTGCCAGCAGCCATGGGACAGCAGTGACCCAGTACTTC. This sequence encodes CASSHGTAVTQYF. V is TRBV11-2 and J is TRBJ2-5; 7 nucleotides line up with TRBD1. Trimming cost V 5 bases and J 7 bases; bases outside gene matches: 7. Germline V gene sequence: CDR1 SGHAT, CDR2 FQNNGV. The CDR3 is 13 amino acids. The full variable domain, in which reference TRBV11-2 and TRBJ2-5 provide the parts outside the CDR3, is EAGVAQSPRYKIIEKRQSVAFWCNPISGHATLYWYQQILGQGPKLLIQFQNNGVVDDSQLPKDRFSAERLKGVDSTLKIQPAKLEDSAVYLCASSHGTAVTQYFGPGTRLLVL.

Only a few counts were recorded for this clonotype. The chain is built from TRBV12-3 or TRBV12-4 and TRBJ1-1; D ambiguous. The CDR3 totals 12 residues. V was trimmed by 3 bases and J by 6 bases, leaving 8 bases between them. The DNA of the CDR3 is TGTGCCAGCAGTTTCGGATCCGCTGAAGCTTTCTTT. Its translation is CASSFGSAEAFF.

This clonotype has more than one count but fewer than ten. The chain employs TRBV12-3 or TRBV12-4 and TRBJ1-1; D call uncertain. V was shortened by 1 base and J by 3 bases, with 9 bases between the two germline ends. This CDR3 region has 14 residues. CDR3 in DNA: TGTGCCAGCAGTTTAGTGGTACGAGACACTGAAGCTTTCTTT. This sequence encodes CASSLVVRDTEAFF.

This clonotype was recorded many times. The chain couples TRBV20-1 to TRBJ2-1; 11 bases are shared with TRBD2. V lost 6 bases and J lost 9; bases outside the gene matches: 10. The germline gives CDR1 DFQATT, CDR2 SNEGSKA (reference sequence). CDR3 length equals 14 residues. The CDR3 protein is CSAPNSGRDGEQFF. In DNA form, the CDR3 reads TGCAGTGCCCCAAATAGCGGGAGGGACGGTGAGCAGTTCTTC.

The rearrangement links TRBV5-1 to TRBJ1-2; possibly TRBD1 for D (5 bases). This CDR3 has 14 residues. The ends were cut back, 5 bases at V and 2 bases at J, with 13 bases in the middle. Looked up from germline, CDR1 is SGHRS and CDR2 is YFSETQ. CDR3 sequence: CASRVSGTNYGYTF. The CDR3 nucleotides read TGCGCCAGCAGGGTATCGGGGACCAACTATGGCTACACCTTC.

The table lists this clonotype with a few counts. The CDR3 DNA reads as TGTGCCAGCAGCCTCGGACAGGGGAAGGGCAATGAGCAGTTCTTC. Protein product: CASSLGQGKGNEQFF. The rearrangement uses TRBV3-1 and TRBJ2-1; 9 nucleotides line up with TRBD1. The CDR3 sequence is 15 residues long. CDR1 and CDR2 from the germline V gene are LGHDT and YNNKEL (reference sequence). The V gene end was trimmed by 4 bases and the J gene end by 6 bases; junction bases not matched to a gene: 7.

The J gene is TRBJ2-2, the V gene TRBV11-2; 9 positions match TRBD1. Germline assignment: CDR1 SGHAT and CDR2 FQNNGV. This CDR3 contains 16 residues. V was clipped by 6 bases and J by 3 bases; unmatched bases: 8. The CDR3 region is CASRATGGRDTGELFF. The CDR3 DNA sequence: TGTGCCAGCAGAGCCACAGGGGGCAGAGACACCGGGGAGCTGTTTTTT.

V usage is TRBV27 and J usage is TRBJ2-5, with 8 bases fitting TRBD1. The CDR3 has 16 amino acids. Losses at the gene ends were 3 bases for V and 3 bases for J; bases not matched to a gene: 9. Germline V gene sequence: CDR1 MNHEY, CDR2 SMNVEV (reference sequence). The CDR3 sequence is CASSFLGAGGEETQYF. CDR3 DNA sequence: TGTGCCAGCAGTTTTCTCGGGGCAGGGGGCGAAGAGACCCAGTACTTC.

There are a few counts of this clonotype. The rearrangement joins TRBV29-1 to TRBJ2-3, with D perhaps matching TRBD1 (6 bases). The CDR3 contains 11 residues. Trimming cost V 7 bases and J 8 bases, with 13 bases left between them. Germline V lookup: CDR1 SQVTM, CDR2 ANQGSEA. The CDR3 nucleotides are TGCAGCGCGAAGGGGGTGGGTACGCAGTATTTT. Its translation is CSAKGVGTQYF.

There are a few counts of this clonotype. The gene calls are TRBV3-1 and TRBJ2-2; D gene ambiguous. The CDR3 loop spans 18 amino acids. Trimming cost V 3 bases and J 5 bases, with 22 bases left between them. Germline CDR1 is LGHDT and CDR2 is YNNKEL (reference sequence). CDR3 nucleotides: TGTGCCAGCAGCCATCGTAGACCCAACGACCCCAGAACCGGGGAGCTGTTTTTT. This gives the protein CASSHRRPNDPRTGELFF.

This clonotype was recorded many times. The chain uses TRBV12-3 or TRBV12-4 and TRBJ2-5; the D gene is possibly TRBD2 (6 bases). The CDR3 is 15 residues long. The germline V and J ends were trimmed by 4 bases and 5 bases, with 17 bases remaining between them. CDR3 amino acids: CASSSGDLPNETQYF. The DNA for the CDR3 is TGTGCCAGCAGTTCGGGGGACCTACCCAATGAGACCCAGTACTTC.

This clonotype was counted only a few times. The chain joins TRBV3-1 to TRBJ2-1, with D possibly TRBD2 on 5 matching bases. The V and J ends lost 1 base and 5 bases respectively, with 18 bases between them. There are 17 residues in the CDR3. The germline V gene encodes CDR1 LGHDT and CDR2 YNNKEL (reference sequence). The CDR3 DNA follows: TGTGCCAGCAGCCAAGGGACTGCCGTTCCGGGCCACAATGAGCAGTTCTTC. It is translated as CASSQGTAVPGHNEQFF.

This clonotype occurred a few times. The chain employs TRBV6-1 and TRBJ2-3; D is tentatively TRBD1 or TRBD2 (5 bases each). V was cut by 7 bases and J by 0 bases, with 11 bases left in between. From germline, CDR1 is MNHNS and CDR2 SASEGT. The CDR3 is 14 amino acids. CDR3 DNA: TGTGCCAGCAACCTCCGGGGCAGCACAGATACGCAGTATTTT. The encoded protein is CASNLRGSTDTQYF.

A remark on this clonotype: A much larger clonotype is one base distant, so this may be a read error. This sequence joins TRBV5-1 and TRBJ1-2, with TRBD1 identical over 7 bases. The ends lost 4 bases at V and 2 bases at J; junction bases unmatched: 2. The CDR3 runs to 13 residues. Germline CDR1 reads SGHRS; CDR2 reads YFSETQ. The CDR3 nucleotides are TGCGCCAGCAGCCAGGACAGGAACTATGGCTACACCTTC. Its translation is CASSQDRNYGYTF.

There are a few counts of this clonotype. The rearrangement uses TRBV5-5 and TRBJ2-1; 11 bases fit TRBD2. This CDR3 has 15 residues. CDR1 is SGHKS and CDR2 is YYEKEE in the germline V gene (reference sequence). The trim removed 3 bases at V and 10 bases at J, leaving 9 bases unmatched. CDR3 nucleotides: TGTGCCAGCAGCTCGGGACTAGCGGCGGTTGAGGAGCAGTTCTTC. It codes for CASSSGLAAVEEQFF.

This clonotype was picked up a small number of times. The chain combines TRBV7-8 with TRBJ2-7, with D unresolved. Trimming took off 5 bases at V and 0 bases at J, with 14 bases between the two ends. Germline CDR1 reads SGHVS; CDR2 reads FQNEAQ. The CDR3 spans 15 residues. CDR3: CASSRDLKSSYEQYF. CDR3 in DNA: TGTGCCAGCAGCCGTGACCTGAAGAGCTCCTACGAGCAGTACTTC.

The chain combines TRBV12-3 or TRBV12-4 with TRBJ2-2, with 7 bases identical to TRBD1. V lost 6 bases to trimming and J lost 6 bases; unmatched junction nucleotides: 7. This CDR3 is built from 14 residues. The CDR3 coding sequence is TGTGCCAGCAGGGAACAGGGGTATTCCGGGGAGCTGTTTTTT. Translation gives CASREQGYSGELFF.